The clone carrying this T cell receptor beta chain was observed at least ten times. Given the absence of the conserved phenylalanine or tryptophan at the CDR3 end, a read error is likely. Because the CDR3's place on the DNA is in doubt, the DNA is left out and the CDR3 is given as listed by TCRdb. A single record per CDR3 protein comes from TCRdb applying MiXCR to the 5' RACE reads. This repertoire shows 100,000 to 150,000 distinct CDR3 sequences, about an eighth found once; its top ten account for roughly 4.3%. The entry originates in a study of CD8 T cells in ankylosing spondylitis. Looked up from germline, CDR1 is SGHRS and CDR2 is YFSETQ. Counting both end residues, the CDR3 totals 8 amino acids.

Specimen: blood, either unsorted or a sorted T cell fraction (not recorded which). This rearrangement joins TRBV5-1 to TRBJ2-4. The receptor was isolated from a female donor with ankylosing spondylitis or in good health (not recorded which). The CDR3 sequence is CASSFTGY.